This entry describes one TCR beta chain. Antigen: not known. This specimen comes from a study of cytomegalovirus exposure and HLA in healthy donors. Study-level findings and limits: Later analysis suggested links between common viral pathogens and several top significant clusters. Presence/absence comparisons presumed near-even sequencing depth among donors. Association of a missense DCLRE1C variant with TCR beta V- and J-gene trimming was reported in a later analysis. A few chains tied to CMV proved CMV antigen-specific in vitro.

Researchers ran the PCR with 60 Vbeta and 13 Jbeta primers. TCRdb keeps only in-frame clones here, not all; method: immunoSEQ multiplex PCR. The sample holds roughly 140,000 clones, roughly 64% seen once. The V and J ends lost 3 bases and 8 bases respectively, with 11 bases between them. Per the germline V gene, CDR1 is PRHDT and CDR2 is FYEKMQ (reference sequence). There are 14 residues in the CDR3. Material for sequencing was PBMCs. The gene calls are TRBV13 and TRBJ1-6; D gene unclear. The TCR comes from a woman aged 25-40 years in good health and CMV-seropositive. The CDR3 nucleotides read TGTGCCAGCAGCTTGAGTTTTGGTGATTCACCCCTCCACTTT. It is translated as CASSLSFGDSPLHF.